The 18 T cell receptor beta chains reported below all come from one sample, sequenced in a study of shared clonotypes between healthy human individuals. CD45RO negativity and positive selection for CCR7 defined naive CD8 cells, a population that excluded terminally differentiated effector memory CD45RA+ cells. Clones were sequenced by immunoSEQ multiplex PCR, and TCRdb holds only the in-frame ones, with some missing. The sample lists about 820,000 clones, 85% to 95% seen once, with less than 25% in the top ten. Sequenced sample: naive CD8+ T cells sorted from blood. The receptors here all came from a man between 25 and 39 years old in good health.

The rearrangement joins TRBV4-2 to TRBJ2-1; 12 bases match TRBD2. The CDR3 is 22 amino acids. J gave up 0 bases and V 4 bases, and 19 bases lay outside the gene matches. Germline V gene lookup returns CDR1 LGHNA and CDR2 YNFKEQ. In DNA, the CDR3 is TGTGCCAGCAGCCCTCTCGGACTAGCGGGAATACACGGAAACAGCTCCTACAATGAGCAGTTCTTC. Translation: CASSPLGLAGIHGNSSYNEQFF.

The V call is TRBV4-1, the J call TRBJ1-5; no reliable D call. Trimming removed 2 bases from V and 3 bases from J, with 11 bases in between. CDR3 length equals 15 residues. The germline gives CDR1 MGHRA, CDR2 YSYEKL. CDR3 nucleotide sequence: TGCGCCAGCAGCCAAAGGATGGGGTTCAATCAGCCCCAGCATTTT. Protein: CASSQRMGFNQPQHF.

The chain combines TRBV4-1 with TRBJ1-5; possible D gene TRBD1, 6 bases. Germline assignment: CDR1 MGHRA and CDR2 YSYEKL. The CDR3 extends over 13 amino acids. V lost 0 bases, J lost 6 bases, and 6 bases lay in between. CDR3 region: CASSQDRGQPQHF. The CDR3 DNA follows: TGCGCCAGCAGCCAAGACAGGGGTCAGCCCCAGCATTTT.

The rearrangement uses TRBV7-9 and TRBJ2-1, with D possibly TRBD2 on 5 matching bases. V dropped 8 bases and J dropped 0 bases, with 26 bases sitting between them. The CDR3 covers 19 residues. The germline V gene has CDR1 SEHNR and CDR2 FQNEAQ (reference sequence). As DNA, the CDR3 is TGTGCCAGCGTGCGCCCTAGCTCCAAACTAAGGCCCTCCTACAATGAGCAGTTCTTC. Translating it yields CASVRPSSKLRPSYNEQFF.

The chain recombines TRBV7-2 with TRBJ2-1; D unclear. This CDR3 spans 10 amino acids. CDR1 is SGHTA and CDR2 is FQGNSA in the germline V gene. V was clipped by 7 bases and J by 9 bases, with 7 bases between them. CDR3 sequence reads: CASTLSEQFF. The CDR3 nucleotides read TGTGCCAGCACCTTGAGTGAGCAGTTCTTC.

The chain joins TRBV9 to TRBJ2-7, with D tentatively TRBD2 (6 bases). V shed 0 bases and J shed 3 bases, with 13 bases lying between them. Germline-derived CDR1 and CDR2 are SGDLS and YYNGEE. The CDR3 is made up of 15 amino acids. Here the CDR3 DNA reads TGTGCCAGCAGCGTAGGTGGAGGGCCGGTCTACGAGCAGTACTTC. It specifies CASSVGGGPVYEQYF.

The V call is TRBV27, the J call TRBJ2-7; 10 bases fit TRBD1. Germline values: CDR1 MNHEY, CDR2 SMNVEV (reference sequence). The J segment lost 0 bases and the V segment lost 5 bases, leaving 1 base of the junction unmatched. This CDR3 is built from 14 residues. The CDR3 nucleotides are TGTGCCAGCAGTAGGGACAGGGGCTCCTACGAGCAGTACTTC. It translates to CASSRDRGSYEQYF.

V and J are TRBV7-9 and TRBJ2-7; D perhaps matches TRBD2 (6 bases). V lost 6 bases and J lost 5, with 14 bases in between. CDR1 is SEHNR, CDR2 FQNEAQ, per germline (reference sequence). CDR3 length: 13 amino acids. CDR3 sequence: CASSFSGEDEQYF. The CDR3 nucleotides are TGTGCCAGCAGTTTTAGCGGAGAGGACGAGCAGTACTTC.

The chain combines TRBV6-5 with TRBJ2-2; tentatively, D is TRBD1 (6 bases). The CDR3 is 13 residues long. Germline loops: CDR1 MNHEY, CDR2 SVGAGI. The germline V and J ends were trimmed by 10 bases and 1 base, with 10 bases remaining between them. The CDR3 nucleotides are TGTGCCACCACGGGACAGAACACCGGGGAGCTGTTTTTT. It translates to CATTGQNTGELFF.

The chain links TRBV30 to TRBJ1-1, with a weak D call TRBD1 (5 bases). Trimming stripped 5 bases from V and 5 bases from J, with 15 bases between. Germline CDR1 GTSNPN, CDR2 SVGIG (reference sequence). The CDR3 loop spans 13 amino acids. The CDR3 DNA follows: TGTGCCTGGGCCGAGGGGTGGGGAACTGAAGCTTTCTTT. As protein: CAWAEGWGTEAFF.

The rearrangement uses TRBV28 and TRBJ1-2, with 7 bases identical to TRBD1. Germline CDR1 and CDR2: MDHEN and SYDVKM. The CDR3 sequence is 16 residues long. V shed 3 bases, J shed 8 bases, and the junction held 15 bases outside the gene matches. The CDR3 coding sequence is TGTGCCAGCAGTTTTGGGACCGGAGGGGGCGGGATGGGCTACACCTTC. Its translation is CASSFGTGGGGMGYTF.

DNA of the CDR3: TGCGCCAGCAGTGAAGCTAGCGGGAGAACAGGTTACAATGAGCAGTTCTTC. This encodes CASSEASGRTGYNEQFF. This chain links TRBV10-1 with TRBJ2-1; 10 nucleotides line up with TRBD2. CDR3 length: 17 residues. V lost 3 bases to trimming and J lost 4 bases; unmatched junction nucleotides: 9. CDR1 and CDR2 (germline): WNHNN, SYGVQD (reference sequence).

This clone was counted once. The chain is built from TRBV7-9 and TRBJ2-3; D is possibly TRBD2 (5 bases). Trimming left V 3 bases short and J 4 bases short, with 11 bases between. Germline V gene lookup returns CDR1 SEHNR and CDR2 FQNEAQ (reference sequence). The CDR3 runs to 14 residues. The CDR3 is CASSFGGSADTQYF. The CDR3 DNA follows: TGTGCCAGCAGCTTTGGAGGCTCGGCAGATACGCAGTATTTT.

The chain links TRBV2 to TRBJ2-1; tentatively, D is TRBD1 (6 bases). The germline V gene has CDR1 SNHLY and CDR2 FYNNEI. Trimming removed 4 bases at V and 6 bases at J, with 16 bases between. This CDR3 has 15 amino acids. In DNA, the CDR3 is TGTGCCAGCAGTGGTAGAGACAGGCGGATCAATGAGCAGTTCTTC. Translated: CASSGRDRRINEQFF.

This clone was seen only once. Other DNA sequences in the sample encode the same CDR3. This chain links TRBV7-8 with TRBJ1-5; 7 bases align to TRBD1. The CDR3 is 15 amino acids. The junction had 2 bases not matched to a gene; V was cut back by 1 base and J by 2 bases. Germline CDR1 reads SGHVS; CDR2 reads FQNEAQ. The CDR3 DNA sequence: TGTGCCAGCAGCTTAGGTACAGGGGGCAATCAGCCCCAGCATTTT. It translates to CASSLGTGGNQPQHF.

CDR3 in amino acids: CASSEAPTTDTQYF. The CDR3 DNA reads TGTGCCAGCAGTGAAGCGCCGACCACAGATACGCAGTATTTT. The J gene is TRBJ2-3, the V gene TRBV6-1; D gene unclear. The CDR3 runs to 14 residues. V lost 0 bases and J 2 bases, leaving 6 bases between the germline ends. Germline CDR1 MNHNS, CDR2 SASEGT.

CDR3 DNA: TGTGCCAGCTCAGAAACGGGACAGCAAACCTACGAGCAGTACTTC. Its protein product is CASSETGQQTYEQYF. The rearrangement joins TRBV18 to TRBJ2-7; 7 nucleotides match TRBD1. The CDR3 sequence is 15 residues long. With V trimmed by 5 bases and J by 2 bases, 9 bases remained unmatched. Per the germline V gene, CDR1 is KGHSH and CDR2 is LQKENI.

The chain combines TRBV19 with TRBJ1-5; D is unresolved. The CDR3 sequence is 14 residues long. Germline V lookup: CDR1 LNHDA, CDR2 SQIVND (reference sequence). V gave up 5 bases and J gave up 4 bases, with 12 bases separating them. Here the CDR3 reads CASSARSPNQPQHF. The CDR3 bases are TGTGCCAGTAGTGCCCGTTCCCCAAATCAGCCCCAGCATTTT.